This TCR beta chain derives from a study of T cell repertoires in cytomegalovirus infection. Overall study: From public TCR beta signatures came an indication of both CMV infection and matching HLA type.

V was shortened by 7 bases and J by 5 bases, with 16 bases between the two germline ends. The CDR3 length is 14 residues. Germline CDR1 reads KGHDR; CDR2 reads SFDVKD. In TCRdb, the reads were re-called with MiXCR into one record per CDR3 protein. The sample consists of 35,000 or so distinct CDR3 sequences, around half of them appearing once. Study results and caveats: Using cumulative public TCR beta family frequency, the authors identified those who carried CMV together with the relevant HLA. The ex vivo response was dominated by HLA-C-restricted CMV-specific TCR beta clonotypes.

As concerns this clonotype: The antigen remains undetermined.

The sequence was obtained from a human donor in good health (CMV status not recorded). Some clones in this sample may be carry-over from other donors' samples. The genes are TRBV24-1 and TRBJ1-1; D may be TRBD1 (6 bases). The sample here was CD8+ T cells from cultured PBMCs, taken from culture after CMV antigen stimulation. DNA of the CDR3: TGTGCCACCAGCTCCGGGGGCTCCGGGACTGAAGCTTTCTTT. Translation: CATSSGGSGTEAFF.